This TCR beta chain appears in the sequencing data of a study of a mutant IDH1 vaccine in newly diagnosed glioma. Concerning this clone: As yet, its antigen is unknown.

Study results and caveats: Altogether, 85% to 95% of patients exhibited vaccine-induced immune responses.

TCRdb's table, derived via immunoSEQ multiplex PCR, lists solely in-frame clones and lacks some. The sample lists about 56,000 clones, 75% occurring once. The time point: week 47, end of study. All doses held 300 ug of mutant IDH1 20-mer peptide, with topical imiquimod. The receptor was derived from a man over 45 with glioma. The specimen was PBMCs, collected from a glioma patient whose treatment included an IDH1 peptide vaccine.

CDR3 nucleotides: TGCGCCAGCAGCCAAGAACGGGGAGCTAACTATGGCTACACCTTC. It is translated as CASSQERGANYGYTF. The rearrangement joins TRBV4-1 to TRBJ1-2; D remains ambiguous. CDR3 length: 15 amino acids. CDR1 and CDR2 (germline): MGHRA, YSYEKL. The germline V and J ends were trimmed by 0 bases and 0 bases, with 8 bases remaining between them.